The clone carrying this T cell receptor (beta chain) has a single count. Its target is not known. V lost 1 base, J lost 7 bases, and 7 bases lay in between. Looked up from germline, CDR1 is MNHNS and CDR2 is SASEGT. This CDR3 contains 13 residues. These data originate in a study of cytomegalovirus exposure and HLA in healthy donors. Study summary: About 80 million unique TCRs, all from HLA-typed donors, were included in an early release of the data. Genetic ancestry analysis placed about 76% of the 398 donors that were genotyped in the Caucasian-associated cluster. General study results and limits: The study labeled fewer than 200 TCR beta chains cytomegalovirus-associated. Presence/absence analyses treated sequencing depth as roughly uniform across donors.

The PCR made use of 60 Vbeta and 13 Jbeta primers. Here immunoSEQ multiplex PCR was the method, and the copy in TCRdb shows in-frame clones only, minus some. The sample has 70,000 to 95,000 clones; 81% are singletons. The source of this sequence is a woman younger than 45 in good health and CMV-seronegative. The chain has TRBV6-1 and TRBJ2-2; D is unresolved. The sequenced sample was PBMCs. In nucleotides, the CDR3 is TGTGCCAGCAGTGAAGACAGCTACGGGGAGCTGTTTTTT. This translates into CASSEDSYGELFF.